This T cell receptor beta chain appears in the sequencing data of a study of radiotherapy plus CTLA-4 blockade in lung cancer. Whole-study context: Across the patients, objective responses occurred in more than 15%, and disease control in roughly 31%. Study-wide results and caveats: Among blood TCR repertoires after radiotherapy plus ipilimumab, tumor-derived clones expanded.

The CDR3 contains 13 residues. The V and J ends lost 5 bases and 7 bases, in that order; junction bases with no gene match: 4. Germline V lookup: CDR1 SGHVS, CDR2 FNYEAQ. As regards this clone: No antigen is known for it.

Profiling relied on immunoSEQ multiplex PCR, and the TCRdb table lists in-frame clones only, not all of them. The repertoire includes 80,000 to 100,000 clones, 60% to 75% of them detected once, and roughly 3.1% sits in the top ten. V usage is TRBV7-6 and J usage is TRBJ1-2; 10 bases are a match to TRBD1. The TCR originated in a human donor with non-small cell lung cancer who had a partial response to radiotherapy plus ipilimumab. Some clones in this sample may be carry-over from other donors' samples. The sequencing here drew on peripheral blood, taken from a patient treated with radiotherapy plus ipilimumab. CDR3 amino acids: CASSMGQGSGYTF. Here the CDR3 DNA reads TGTGCCAGCAGCATGGGACAGGGGTCTGGCTACACCTTC.